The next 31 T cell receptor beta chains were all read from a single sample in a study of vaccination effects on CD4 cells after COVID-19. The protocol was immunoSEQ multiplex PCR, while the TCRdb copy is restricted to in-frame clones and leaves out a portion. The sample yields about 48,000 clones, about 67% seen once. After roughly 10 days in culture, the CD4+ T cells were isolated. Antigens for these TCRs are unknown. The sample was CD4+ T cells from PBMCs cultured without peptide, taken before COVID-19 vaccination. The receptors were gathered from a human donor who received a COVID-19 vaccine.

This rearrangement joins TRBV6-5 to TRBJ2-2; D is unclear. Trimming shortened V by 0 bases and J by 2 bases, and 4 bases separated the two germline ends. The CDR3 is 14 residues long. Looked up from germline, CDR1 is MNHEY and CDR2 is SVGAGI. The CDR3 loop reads CASSYSRNTGELFF. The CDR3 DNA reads TGTGCCAGCAGTTACTCTAGAAACACCGGGGAGCTGTTTTTT.

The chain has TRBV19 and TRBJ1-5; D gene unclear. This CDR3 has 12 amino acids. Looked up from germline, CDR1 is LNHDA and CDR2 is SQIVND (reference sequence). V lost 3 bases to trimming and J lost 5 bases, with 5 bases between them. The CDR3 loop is CASSMRDQPQHF. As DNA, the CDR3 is TGTGCCAGTAGTATGAGGGATCAGCCCCAGCATTTT.

CDR3 DNA sequence: TGTGCCAGCACCTGGGACAGGGGGGCTAATGAAAAACTGTTTTTT. It is translated as CASTWDRGANEKLFF. The V call is TRBV6-5, the J call TRBJ1-4; 11 nucleotides line up with TRBD1. CDR1 and CDR2 (germline): MNHEY, SVGAGI. The CDR3 runs to 15 residues. V gave up 7 bases and J gave up 3 bases; unmatched junction bases: 4.

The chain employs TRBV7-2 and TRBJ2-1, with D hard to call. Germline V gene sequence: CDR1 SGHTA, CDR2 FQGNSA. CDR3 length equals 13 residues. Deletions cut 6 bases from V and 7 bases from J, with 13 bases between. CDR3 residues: CASSYRLPNEQFF. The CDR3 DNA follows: TGTGCCAGCAGTTATCGACTGCCGAATGAGCAGTTCTTC. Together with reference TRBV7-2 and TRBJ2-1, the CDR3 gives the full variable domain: GAGVSQSPSNKVTEKGKDVELRCDPISGHTALYWYRQSLGQGLEFLIYFQGNSAPDKSGLPSDRFSAERTGGSVSTLTIQRTQQEDSAVYLCASSYRLPNEQFFGPGTRLTVL.

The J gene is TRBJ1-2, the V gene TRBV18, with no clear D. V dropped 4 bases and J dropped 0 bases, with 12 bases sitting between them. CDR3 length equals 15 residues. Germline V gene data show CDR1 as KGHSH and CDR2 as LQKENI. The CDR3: CASSQDLIANYGYTF. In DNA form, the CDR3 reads TGTGCCAGCTCACAAGACCTTATAGCTAACTATGGCTACACCTTC.

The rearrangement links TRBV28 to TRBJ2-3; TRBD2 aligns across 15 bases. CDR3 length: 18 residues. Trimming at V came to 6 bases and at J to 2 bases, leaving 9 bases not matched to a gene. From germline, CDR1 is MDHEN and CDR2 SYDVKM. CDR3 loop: CASSPPGLAGGITDTQYF. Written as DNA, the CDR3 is TGTGCCAGCAGCCCTCCCGGACTAGCGGGGGGGATCACAGATACGCAGTATTTT.

CDR3 residues: CASSLRGGLAGGRNEQFF. The CDR3 nucleotides are TGTGCCAGCAGCTTGCGGGGCGGCCTAGCGGGGGGTCGCAATGAGCAGTTCTTC. This chain connects TRBV7-2 to TRBJ2-1, with 11 bases identical to TRBD2. The CDR3 has 18 residues. Germline V lookup: CDR1 SGHTA, CDR2 FQGNSA. V was pared by 3 bases and J by 6 bases, with 13 bases of the junction left unmatched.

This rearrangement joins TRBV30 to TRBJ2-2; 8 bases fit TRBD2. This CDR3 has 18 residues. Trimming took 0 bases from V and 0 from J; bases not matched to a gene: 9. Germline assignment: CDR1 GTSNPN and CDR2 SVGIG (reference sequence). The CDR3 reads CAWSVTLYSGTNTGELFF. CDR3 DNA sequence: TGTGCCTGGAGTGTTACTCTATATAGCGGGACGAACACCGGGGAGCTGTTTTTT.

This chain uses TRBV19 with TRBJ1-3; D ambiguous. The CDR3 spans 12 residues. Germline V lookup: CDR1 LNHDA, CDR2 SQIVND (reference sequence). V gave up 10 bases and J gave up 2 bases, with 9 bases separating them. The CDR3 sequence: CATNSAGNTIYF. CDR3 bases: TGTGCCACCAACAGTGCTGGAAACACCATATATTTT.

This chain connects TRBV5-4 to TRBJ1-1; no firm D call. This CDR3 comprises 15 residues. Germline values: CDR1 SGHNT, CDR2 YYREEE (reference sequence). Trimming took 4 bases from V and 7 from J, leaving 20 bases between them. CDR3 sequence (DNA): TGTGCCAGCAGCCTGGCCCCTAAGGGCCAGGATGAAGCTTTCTTT. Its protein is CASSLAPKGQDEAFF. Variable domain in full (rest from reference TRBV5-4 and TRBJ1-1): ETGVTQSPTHLIKTRGQQVTLRCSSQSGHNTVSWYQQALGQGPQFIFQYYREEENGRGNFPPRFSGLQFPNYSSELNVNALELDDSALYLCASSLAPKGQDEAFFGQGTRLTVV.

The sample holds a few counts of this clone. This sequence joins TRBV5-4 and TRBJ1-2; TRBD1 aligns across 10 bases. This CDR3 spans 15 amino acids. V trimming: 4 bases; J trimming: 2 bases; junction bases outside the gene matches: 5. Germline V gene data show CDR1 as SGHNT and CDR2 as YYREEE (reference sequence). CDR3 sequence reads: CASSRPDRGNYGYTF. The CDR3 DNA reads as TGTGCCAGCAGCCGCCCGGACAGGGGGAACTATGGCTACACCTTC.

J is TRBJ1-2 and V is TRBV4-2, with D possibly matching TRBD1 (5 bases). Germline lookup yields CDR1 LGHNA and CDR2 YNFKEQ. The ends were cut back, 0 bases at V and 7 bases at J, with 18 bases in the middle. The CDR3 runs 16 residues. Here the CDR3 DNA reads TGTGCCAGCAGCCAAGAGGGAGGAGGGGTTGTTGGTGGCTACACCTTC. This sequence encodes CASSQEGGGVVGGYTF.

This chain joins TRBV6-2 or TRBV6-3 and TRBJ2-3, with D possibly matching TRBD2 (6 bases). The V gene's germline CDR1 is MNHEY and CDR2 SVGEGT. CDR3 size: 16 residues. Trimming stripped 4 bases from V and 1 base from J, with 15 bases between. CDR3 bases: TGTGCCAGCAGTTCTATAAGACTAGTTGGCACAGATACGCAGTATTTT. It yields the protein CASSSIRLVGTDTQYF.

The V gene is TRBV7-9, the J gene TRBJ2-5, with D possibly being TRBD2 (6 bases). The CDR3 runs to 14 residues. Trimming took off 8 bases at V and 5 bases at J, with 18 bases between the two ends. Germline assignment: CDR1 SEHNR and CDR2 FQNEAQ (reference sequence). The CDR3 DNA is TGTGCCAGCGGGAGGCCAGGGAGGCCGGAGACCCAGTACTTC. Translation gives CASGRPGRPETQYF.

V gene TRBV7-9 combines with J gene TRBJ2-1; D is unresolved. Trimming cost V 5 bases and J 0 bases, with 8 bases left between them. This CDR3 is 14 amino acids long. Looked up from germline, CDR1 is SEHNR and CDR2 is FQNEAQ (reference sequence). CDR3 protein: CASSPQSSYNEQFF. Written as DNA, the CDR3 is TGTGCCAGCAGCCCACAGAGCTCCTACAATGAGCAGTTCTTC.

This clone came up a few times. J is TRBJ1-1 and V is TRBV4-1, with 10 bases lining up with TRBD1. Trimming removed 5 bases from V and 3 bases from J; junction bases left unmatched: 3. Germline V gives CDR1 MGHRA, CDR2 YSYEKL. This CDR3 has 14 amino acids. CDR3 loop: CASSLDRGDTEAFF. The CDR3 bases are TGCGCCAGCAGCTTGGACAGGGGGGACACTGAAGCTTTCTTT.

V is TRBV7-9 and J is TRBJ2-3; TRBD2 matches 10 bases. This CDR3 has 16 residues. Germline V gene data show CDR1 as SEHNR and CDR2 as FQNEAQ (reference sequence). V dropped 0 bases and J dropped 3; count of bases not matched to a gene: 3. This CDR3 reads CASSLAASGGTDTQYF. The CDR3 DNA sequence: TGTGCCAGCAGCTTAGCGGCTAGCGGGGGAACAGATACGCAGTATTTT.

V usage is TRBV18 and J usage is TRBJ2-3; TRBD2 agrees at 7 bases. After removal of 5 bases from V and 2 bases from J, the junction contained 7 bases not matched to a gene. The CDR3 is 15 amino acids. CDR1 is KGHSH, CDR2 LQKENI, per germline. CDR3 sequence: CASSESGATTDTQYF. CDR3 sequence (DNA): TGTGCCAGCTCAGAAAGCGGGGCTACCACAGATACGCAGTATTTT.

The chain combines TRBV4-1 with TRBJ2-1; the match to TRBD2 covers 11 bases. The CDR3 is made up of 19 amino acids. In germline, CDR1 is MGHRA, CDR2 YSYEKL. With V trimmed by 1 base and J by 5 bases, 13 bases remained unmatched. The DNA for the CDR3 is TGCGCCAGCAGCCAAGGGCGAGGGGATAAGACTAGCGGGAACAATGAGCAGTTCTTC. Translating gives CASSQGRGDKTSGNNEQFF.

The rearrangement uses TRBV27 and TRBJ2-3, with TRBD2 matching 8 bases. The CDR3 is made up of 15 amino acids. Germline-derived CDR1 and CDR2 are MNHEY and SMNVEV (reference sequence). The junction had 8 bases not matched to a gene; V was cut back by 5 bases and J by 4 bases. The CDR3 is CASSQLAAAPDTQYF. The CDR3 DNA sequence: TGTGCCAGCAGTCAACTAGCGGCCGCCCCAGATACGCAGTATTTT.

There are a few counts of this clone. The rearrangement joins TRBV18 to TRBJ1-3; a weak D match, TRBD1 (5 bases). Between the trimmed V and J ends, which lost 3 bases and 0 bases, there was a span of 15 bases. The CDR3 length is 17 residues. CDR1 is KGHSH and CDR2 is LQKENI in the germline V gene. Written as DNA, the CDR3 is TGTGCCAGCTCACCCACCGGGGCGGGCAACTCTGGAAACACCATATATTTT. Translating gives CASSPTGAGNSGNTIYF.

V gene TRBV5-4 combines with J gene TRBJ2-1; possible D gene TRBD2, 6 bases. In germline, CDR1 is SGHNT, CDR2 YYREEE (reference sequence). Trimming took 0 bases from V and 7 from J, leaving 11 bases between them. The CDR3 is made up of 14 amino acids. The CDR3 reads CASSLGGLSNEQFF. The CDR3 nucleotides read TGTGCCAGCAGCTTGGGTGGACTATCGAATGAGCAGTTCTTC.

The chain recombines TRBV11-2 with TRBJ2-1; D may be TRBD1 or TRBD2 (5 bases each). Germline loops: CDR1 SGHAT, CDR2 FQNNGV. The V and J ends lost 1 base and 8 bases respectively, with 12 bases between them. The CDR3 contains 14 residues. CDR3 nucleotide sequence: TGTGCCAGCAGCTTAGGCTTGGGGACGGATGAGCAGTTCTTC. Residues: CASSLGLGTDEQFF.

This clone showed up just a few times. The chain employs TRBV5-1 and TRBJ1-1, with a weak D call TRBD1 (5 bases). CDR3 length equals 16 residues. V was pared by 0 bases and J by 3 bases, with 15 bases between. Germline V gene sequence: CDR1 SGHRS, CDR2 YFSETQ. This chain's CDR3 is CASSLGVRAHHTEAFF. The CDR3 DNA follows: TGCGCCAGCAGCTTGGGTGTCAGGGCCCATCACACTGAAGCTTTCTTT.

The CDR3 sequence is CASSLDTGARQPQHF. DNA for the CDR3: TGTGCCAGCAGCTTAGATACGGGGGCGCGTCAGCCCCAGCATTTT. The chain has TRBV7-2 and TRBJ1-5, with a possible D match to TRBD1 (6 bases). CDR3 length: 15 amino acids. CDR1 SGHTA and CDR2 FQGNSA come from the germline V gene. Trimming cost V 1 base and J 6 bases, with 13 bases left between them.

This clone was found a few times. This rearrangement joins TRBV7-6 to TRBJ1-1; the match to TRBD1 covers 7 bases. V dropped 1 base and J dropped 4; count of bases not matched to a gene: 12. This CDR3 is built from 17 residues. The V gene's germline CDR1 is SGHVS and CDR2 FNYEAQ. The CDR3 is CASSLDETGTRGTEAFF. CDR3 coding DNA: TGTGCCAGCAGCTTAGATGAGACAGGGACCAGGGGCACTGAAGCTTTCTTT.

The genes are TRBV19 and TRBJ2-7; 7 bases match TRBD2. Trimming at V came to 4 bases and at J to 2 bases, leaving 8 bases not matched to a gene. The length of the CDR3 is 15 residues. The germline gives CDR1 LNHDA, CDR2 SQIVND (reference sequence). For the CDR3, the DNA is TGTGCCAGTAGTACCCGCGTGGGGGGGACCTACGAGCAGTACTTC. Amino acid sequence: CASSTRVGGTYEQYF.

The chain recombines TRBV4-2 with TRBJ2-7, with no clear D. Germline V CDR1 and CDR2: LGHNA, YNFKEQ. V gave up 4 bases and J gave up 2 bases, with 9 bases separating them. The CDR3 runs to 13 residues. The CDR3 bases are TGTGCCAGCAGCCCCCTGGGAACCTACGAGCAGTACTTC. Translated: CASSPLGTYEQYF.

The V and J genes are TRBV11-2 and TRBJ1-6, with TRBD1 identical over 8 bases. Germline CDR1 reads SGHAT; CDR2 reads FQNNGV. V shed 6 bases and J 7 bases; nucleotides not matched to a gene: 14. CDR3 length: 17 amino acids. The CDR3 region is CASRRRKDRDWNSPLHF. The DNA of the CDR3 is TGTGCCAGCAGACGACGAAAGGACAGGGACTGGAATTCACCCCTCCACTTT.

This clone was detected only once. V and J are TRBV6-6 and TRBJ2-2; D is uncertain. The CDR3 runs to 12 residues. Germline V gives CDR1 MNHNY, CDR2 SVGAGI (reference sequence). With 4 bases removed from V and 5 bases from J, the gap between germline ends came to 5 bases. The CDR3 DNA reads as TGTGCCAGCAGTTCCATTACCGGGGAGCTGTTTTTT. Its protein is CASSSITGELFF.

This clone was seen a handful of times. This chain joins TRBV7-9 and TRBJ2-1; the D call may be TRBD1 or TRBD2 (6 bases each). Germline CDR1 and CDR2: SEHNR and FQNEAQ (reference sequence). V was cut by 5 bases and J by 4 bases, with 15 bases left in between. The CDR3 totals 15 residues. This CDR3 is CASSPSGDKYNEQFF. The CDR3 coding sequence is TGTGCCAGCAGCCCGTCGGGGGACAAGTACAATGAGCAGTTCTTC.